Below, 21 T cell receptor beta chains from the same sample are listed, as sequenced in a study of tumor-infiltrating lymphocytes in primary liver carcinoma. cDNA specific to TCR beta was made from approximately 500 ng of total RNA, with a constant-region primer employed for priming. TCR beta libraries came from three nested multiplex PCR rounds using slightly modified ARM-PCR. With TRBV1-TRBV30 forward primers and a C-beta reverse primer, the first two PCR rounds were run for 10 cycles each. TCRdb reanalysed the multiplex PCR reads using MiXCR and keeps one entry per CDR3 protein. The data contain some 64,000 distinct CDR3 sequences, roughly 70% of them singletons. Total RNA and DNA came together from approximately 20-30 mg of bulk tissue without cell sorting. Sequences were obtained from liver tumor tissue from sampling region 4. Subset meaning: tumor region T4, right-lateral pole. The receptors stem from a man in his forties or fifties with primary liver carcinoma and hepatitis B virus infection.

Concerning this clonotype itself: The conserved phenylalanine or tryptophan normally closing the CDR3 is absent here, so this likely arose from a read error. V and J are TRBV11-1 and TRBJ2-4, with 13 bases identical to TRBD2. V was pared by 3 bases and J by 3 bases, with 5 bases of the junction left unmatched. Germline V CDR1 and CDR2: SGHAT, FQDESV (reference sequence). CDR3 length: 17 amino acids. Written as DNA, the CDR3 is TGTGCCAGCAGCTTTCCCGGGACTAGCGGGATCAAAAACATTCAGTACTCA. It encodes CASSFPGTSGIKNIQYS.

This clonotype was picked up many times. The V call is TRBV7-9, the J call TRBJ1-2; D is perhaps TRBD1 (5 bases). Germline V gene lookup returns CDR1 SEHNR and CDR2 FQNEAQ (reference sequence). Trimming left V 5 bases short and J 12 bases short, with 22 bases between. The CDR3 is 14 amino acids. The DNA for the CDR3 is TGTGCCAGCAGCCAAGCTGGGGGGTATGAAGGCCACACCTTC. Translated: CASSQAGGYEGHTF.

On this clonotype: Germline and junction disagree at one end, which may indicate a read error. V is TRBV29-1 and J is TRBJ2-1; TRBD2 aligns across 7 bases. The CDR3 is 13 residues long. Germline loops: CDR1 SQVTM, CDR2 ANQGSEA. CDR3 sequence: CNVTQREEGEQFF. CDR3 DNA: TGCAACGTTACCCAACGGGAGGAGGGTGAGCAGTTCTTC.

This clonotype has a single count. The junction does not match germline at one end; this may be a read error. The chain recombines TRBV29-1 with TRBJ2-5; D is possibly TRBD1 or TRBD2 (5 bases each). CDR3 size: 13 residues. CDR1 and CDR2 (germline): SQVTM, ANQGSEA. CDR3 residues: CSASMGVGETRYF. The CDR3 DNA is TGCAGCGCTTCGATGGGGGTTGGGGAGACCCGGTACTTC.

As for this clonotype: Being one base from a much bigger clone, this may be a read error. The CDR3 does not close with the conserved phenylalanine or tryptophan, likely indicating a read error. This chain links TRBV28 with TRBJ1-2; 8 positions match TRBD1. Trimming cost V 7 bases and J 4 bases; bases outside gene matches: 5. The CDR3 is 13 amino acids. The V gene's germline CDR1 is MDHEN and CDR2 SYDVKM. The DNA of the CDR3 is TGTGCCAGCACCCGTGGGACAGGCTATGGCTACACCTAC. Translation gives CASTRGTGYGYTY.

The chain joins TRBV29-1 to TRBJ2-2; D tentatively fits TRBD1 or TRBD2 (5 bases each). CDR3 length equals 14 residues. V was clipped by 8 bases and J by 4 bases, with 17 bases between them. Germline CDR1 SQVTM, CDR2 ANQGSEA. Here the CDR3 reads CSLFGPGPTGELFF. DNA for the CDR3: TGCAGCCTCTTCGGTCCGGGACCCACCGGGGAGCTGTTTTTT.

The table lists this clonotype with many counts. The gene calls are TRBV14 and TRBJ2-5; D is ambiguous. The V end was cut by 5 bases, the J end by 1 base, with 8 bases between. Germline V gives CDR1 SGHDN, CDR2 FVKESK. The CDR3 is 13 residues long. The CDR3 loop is CASSGFLQETQYF. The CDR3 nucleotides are TGTGCCAGCAGCGGGTTTCTCCAAGAGACCCAGTACTTC.

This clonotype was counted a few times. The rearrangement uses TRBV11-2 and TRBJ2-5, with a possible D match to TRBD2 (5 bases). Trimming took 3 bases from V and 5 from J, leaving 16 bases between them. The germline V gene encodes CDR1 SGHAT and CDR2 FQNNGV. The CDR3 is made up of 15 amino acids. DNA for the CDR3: TGTGCCAGCAGCTTCGAGCGGAATCGGAGGGAGACCCAGTACTTC. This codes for CASSFERNRRETQYF. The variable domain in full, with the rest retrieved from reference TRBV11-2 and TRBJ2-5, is EAGVAQSPRYKIIEKRQSVAFWCNPISGHATLYWYQQILGQGPKLLIQFQNNGVVDDSQLPKDRFSAERLKGVDSTLKIQPAKLEDSAVYLCASSFERNRRETQYFGPGTRLLVL.

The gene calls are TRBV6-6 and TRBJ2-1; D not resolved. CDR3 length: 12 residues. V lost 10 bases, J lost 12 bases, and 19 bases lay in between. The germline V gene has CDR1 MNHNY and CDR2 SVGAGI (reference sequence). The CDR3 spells CAITAQTDGQFF. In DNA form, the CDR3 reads TGTGCCATCACCGCGCAGACCGATGGGCAGTTCTTC.

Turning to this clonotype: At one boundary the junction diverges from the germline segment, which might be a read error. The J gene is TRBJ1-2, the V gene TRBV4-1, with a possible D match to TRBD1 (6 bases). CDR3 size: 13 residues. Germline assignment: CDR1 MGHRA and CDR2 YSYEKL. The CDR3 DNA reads TGCGCCAACAGCCAAGAGGGGGACTATGACTACACCTTC. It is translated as CANSQEGDYDYTF.

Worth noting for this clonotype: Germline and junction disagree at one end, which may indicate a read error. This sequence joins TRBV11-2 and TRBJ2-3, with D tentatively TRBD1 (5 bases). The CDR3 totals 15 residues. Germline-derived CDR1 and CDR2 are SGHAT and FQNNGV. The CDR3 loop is CAGSMLQGRPDTQYF. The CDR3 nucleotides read TGTGCCGGCAGCATGCTGCAGGGTCGGCCAGATACGCAGTATTTC.

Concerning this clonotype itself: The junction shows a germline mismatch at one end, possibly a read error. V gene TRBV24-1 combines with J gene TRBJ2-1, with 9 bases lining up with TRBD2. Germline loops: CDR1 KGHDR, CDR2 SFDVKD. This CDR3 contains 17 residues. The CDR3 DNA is TGTGCCATCAGTGATTTAGAAGGGGCTAGCGGGACAAGTGAGCAGTTCTTC. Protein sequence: CAISDLEGASGTSEQFF.

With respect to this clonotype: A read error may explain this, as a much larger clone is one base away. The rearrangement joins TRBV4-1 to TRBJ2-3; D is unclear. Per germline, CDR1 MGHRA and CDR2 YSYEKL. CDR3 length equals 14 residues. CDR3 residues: CASRQKEGTNTQYF. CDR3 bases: TGCGCCAGCAGACAAAAAGAAGGCACAAATACGCAGTATTTT.

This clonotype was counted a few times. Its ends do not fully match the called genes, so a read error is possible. In nucleotides, the CDR3 is TGTGCTATCAGTGACCCCCGGGGTTTCGGGGAGCAGTACTTC. Translating gives CAISDPRGFGEQYF. The V call is TRBV10-3, the J call TRBJ2-7; tentatively, D is TRBD2 (5 bases). The CDR3 is made up of 14 amino acids. Germline V gene data show CDR1 as ENHRY and CDR2 as SYGVKD.

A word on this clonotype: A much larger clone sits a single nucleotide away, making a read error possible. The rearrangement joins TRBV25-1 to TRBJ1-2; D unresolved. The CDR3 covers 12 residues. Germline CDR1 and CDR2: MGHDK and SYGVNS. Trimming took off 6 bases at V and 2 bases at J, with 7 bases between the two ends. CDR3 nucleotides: TGTGCCAGCAGGTACCCAAACTATGGCTACACCTTC. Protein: CASRYPNYGYTF.

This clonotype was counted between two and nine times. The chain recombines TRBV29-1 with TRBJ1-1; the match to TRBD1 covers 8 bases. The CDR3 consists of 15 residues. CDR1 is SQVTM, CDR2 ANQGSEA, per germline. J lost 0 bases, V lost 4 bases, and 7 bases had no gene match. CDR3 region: CSVAGGRRMNTEAFF. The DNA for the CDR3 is TGCAGCGTTGCAGGGGGCCGGAGGATGAACACTGAAGCTTTCTTT. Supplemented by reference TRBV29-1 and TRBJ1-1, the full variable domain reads SAVISQKPSRDICQRGTSLTIQCQVDSQVTMMFWYRQQPGQSLTLIATANQGSEATYESGFVIDKFPISRPNLTFSTLTVSNMSPEDSSIYLCSVAGGRRMNTEAFFGQGTRLTVV.

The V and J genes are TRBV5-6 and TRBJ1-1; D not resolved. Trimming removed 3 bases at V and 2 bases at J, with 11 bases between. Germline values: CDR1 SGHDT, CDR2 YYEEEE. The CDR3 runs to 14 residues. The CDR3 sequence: CASSSYTVNTEAFF. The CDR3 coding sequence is TGTGCCAGCAGCTCGTACACAGTAAACACTGAAGCTTTCTTT.

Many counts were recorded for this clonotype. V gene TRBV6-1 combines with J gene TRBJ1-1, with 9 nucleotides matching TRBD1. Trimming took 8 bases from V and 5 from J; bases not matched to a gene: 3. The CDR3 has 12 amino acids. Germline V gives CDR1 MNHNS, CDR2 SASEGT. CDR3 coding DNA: TGTGCCAGCGGGACAGGGTGGACTGAAGCTTTCTTT. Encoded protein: CASGTGWTEAFF.

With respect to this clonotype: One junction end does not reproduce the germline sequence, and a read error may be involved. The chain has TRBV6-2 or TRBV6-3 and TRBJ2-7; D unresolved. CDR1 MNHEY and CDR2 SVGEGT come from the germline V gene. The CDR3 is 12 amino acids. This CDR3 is CASSYSVYEQYF. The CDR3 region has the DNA TGTGCCAGCAGTTACTCCGTCTACGAGCAGTATTTC.

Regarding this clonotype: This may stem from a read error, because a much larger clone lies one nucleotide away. CDR3 residues: CASSPPGGMQYF. DNA for the CDR3: TGTGCCAGCAGCCCCCCAGGGGGTATGCAGTATTTT. The rearrangement uses TRBV7-9 and TRBJ2-3; 7 nucleotides line up with TRBD1. This CDR3 contains 12 residues. In germline, CDR1 is SEHNR, CDR2 FQNEAQ (reference sequence). Trimming removed 5 bases from V and 11 bases from J; junction bases left unmatched: 7.

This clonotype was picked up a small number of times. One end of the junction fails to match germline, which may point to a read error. The CDR3 spells CANSLALGRASTGELFF. The DNA of the CDR3 is TGTGCCAACAGCCTAGCATTAGGACGGGCGAGCACCGGGGAGCTGTTTTTT. The rearrangement joins TRBV11-2 to TRBJ2-2, with D possibly being TRBD2 (5 bases). The CDR3 is made up of 17 amino acids. Germline CDR1 reads SGHAT; CDR2 reads FQNNGV.